The 22 T cell receptor beta chains listed next were all sequenced from one sample in a study of memory CD4+ T cells and cytomegalovirus serostatus. Single viable CD3+CD4+CD8-CD45RO+ cells were sorted as the memory CD4+ T cells. Using immunoSEQ multiplex PCR, the repertoire was profiled, and TCRdb retains in-frame clones only, with some absent. The profile shows about 61,000 clones, about three quarters of them singletons. The sequenced sample was memory CD4+ T cells from blood. The receptors originated from an adult in good health and CMV-seronegative. Some clones in this sample may be carry-over from other donors' samples.

CDR3 sequence (DNA): TGTGCCAGTAGTTTCTCATTGACTCATAGCAATCAGCCCCAGCATTTT. Amino acids: CASSFSLTHSNQPQHF. The chain combines TRBV19 with TRBJ1-5; D remains ambiguous. The V end was cut by 5 bases, the J end by 0 bases, with 14 bases between. Germline V gene lookup returns CDR1 LNHDA and CDR2 SQIVND (reference sequence). This CDR3 is 16 amino acids long.

The V gene is TRBV14, the J gene TRBJ2-3; TRBD2 matches at 11 bases. Trimming at V came to 0 bases and at J to 1 base, leaving 3 bases not matched to a gene. Germline assignment: CDR1 SGHDN and CDR2 FVKESK. The CDR3 sequence is 17 residues long. This CDR3 is CASSQDVAGGGTDTQYF. CDR3 nucleotides: TGTGCCAGCAGCCAAGATGTAGCGGGGGGGGGCACAGATACGCAGTATTTT.

The chain uses TRBV27 and TRBJ1-2; D ambiguous. In germline, CDR1 is MNHEY, CDR2 SMNVEV (reference sequence). This CDR3 has 13 amino acids. With 2 bases removed from V and 8 bases from J, the gap between germline ends came to 12 bases. The CDR3 DNA is TGTGCCAGCAGTTTAATTAGGACGGGCGGCTACACCTTC. Translating gives CASSLIRTGGYTF.

This clone came up once. This chain connects TRBV5-1 to TRBJ1-2, with 7 nucleotides matching TRBD1. The ends lost 8 bases at V and 2 bases at J; junction bases unmatched: 3. This CDR3 region has 12 residues. Germline CDR1 is SGHRS and CDR2 is YFSETQ. The CDR3 sequence: CASQGENYGYTF. CDR3 in DNA: TGCGCCAGTCAGGGGGAAAACTATGGCTACACCTTC.

This clone showed up just a few times. This sequence joins TRBV29-1 and TRBJ2-7, with D hard to call. The CDR3 sequence is 12 residues long. V was clipped by 4 bases and J by 3 bases, with 10 bases between them. Germline V gene data show CDR1 as SQVTM and CDR2 as ANQGSEA. CDR3 sequence: CSVVAPGYEQYF. As DNA, the CDR3 is TGCAGCGTTGTAGCCCCGGGCTACGAGCAGTACTTC.

The chain couples TRBV14 to TRBJ2-1, with TRBD2 as a possible D gene (6 bases). This CDR3 is built from 15 residues. Germline values: CDR1 SGHDN, CDR2 FVKESK. V shed 1 base and J shed 1 base, with 8 bases lying between them. The CDR3 sequence: CASSQGAGSYNEQFF. The CDR3 DNA is TGTGCCAGCAGCCAAGGGGCGGGATCCTACAATGAGCAGTTCTTC.

The rearrangement uses TRBV13 and TRBJ2-7; D gene ambiguous. This CDR3 region has 13 residues. From germline, CDR1 is PRHDT and CDR2 FYEKMQ (reference sequence). Trimming removed 1 base from V and 0 bases from J, with 4 bases in between. The DNA for the CDR3 is TGTGCCAGCAGCTTAGAATTCTCCTACGAGCAGTACTTC. This sequence encodes CASSLEFSYEQYF.

The V and J genes are TRBV10-3 and TRBJ1-1; D is unresolved. This CDR3 has 14 residues. Germline V CDR1 and CDR2: ENHRY, SYGVKD. Trimming pared 8 bases from V and 3 bases from J, leaving 16 bases between. CDR3 in amino acids: CAIGGPIGDTEAFF. CDR3 coding DNA: TGTGCCATCGGTGGGCCAATCGGGGACACTGAAGCTTTCTTT.

CDR3 sequence reads: CASGLGFRDHEQFF. In nucleotides, the CDR3 is TGTGCTAGTGGTTTGGGTTTCAGGGACCATGAGCAGTTCTTC. This chain joins TRBV12-5 and TRBJ2-1; D tentatively reads TRBD1 or TRBD2 (5 bases each). Germline values: CDR1 LGHNT, CDR2 FRNRAP. The CDR3 has 14 amino acids. Trimming stripped 1 base from V and 8 bases from J, with 12 bases between.

This clone appeared a single time. The genes are TRBV6-1 and TRBJ1-3; 10 bases map to TRBD1. Germline values: CDR1 MNHNS, CDR2 SASEGT. The CDR3 has 17 amino acids. J lost 8 bases, V lost 0 bases, and 10 bases had no gene match. CDR3 region: CASSEALFGTGVDTIYF. Here the CDR3 DNA reads TGTGCCAGCAGTGAAGCGCTTTTTGGGACAGGGGTGGACACCATATATTTT.

V is TRBV5-1 and J is TRBJ2-3; no reliable D call. Germline CDR1 is SGHRS and CDR2 is YFSETQ. This CDR3 comprises 14 residues. V was pared by 6 bases and J by 2 bases, with 13 bases between. The CDR3 spells CASTAVPLTDTQYF. CDR3 DNA: TGCGCCAGCACGGCTGTCCCACTCACAGATACGCAGTATTTT.

The chain carries TRBV11-2 and TRBJ1-3, with D unresolved. V lost 1 base and J lost 8, with 9 bases in between. Germline lookup yields CDR1 SGHAT and CDR2 FQNNGV. The CDR3 loop spans 13 amino acids. The CDR3 DNA follows: TGTGCCAGCAGCTTAGTGGGGAGGGACACCATATATTTT. Its translation is CASSLVGRDTIYF.

The chain recombines TRBV28 with TRBJ2-1; D gene ambiguous. In germline, CDR1 is MDHEN, CDR2 SYDVKM. Trimming stripped 3 bases from V and 4 bases from J, with 10 bases between. The CDR3 sequence is 14 residues long. CDR3 bases: TGTGCCAGCAGTTTTGTCCCCGATTACAATGAGCAGTTCTTC. This gives the protein CASSFVPDYNEQFF.

The chain carries TRBV4-1 and TRBJ2-3; tentatively, D is TRBD1 (6 bases). CDR3 length equals 13 residues. V gave up 0 bases and J gave up 8 bases, with 9 bases separating them. Per germline, CDR1 MGHRA and CDR2 YSYEKL. CDR3 in DNA: TGCGCCAGCAGCCAAGATCGAGGGGGTACGCAGTATTTT. This codes for CASSQDRGGTQYF.

The chain links TRBV4-2 to TRBJ1-1, with D maybe TRBD1 (5 bases). Trimming pared 0 bases from V and 1 base from J, leaving 9 bases between. The CDR3 runs to 15 residues. Germline CDR1 is LGHNA and CDR2 is YNFKEQ. In DNA form, the CDR3 reads TGTGCCAGCAGCCAAGAAGCGAGGGGGAACACTGAAGCTTTCTTT. As protein: CASSQEARGNTEAFF.

The chain combines TRBV4-1 with TRBJ2-7; tentative D call: TRBD2 (6 bases). Germline values: CDR1 MGHRA, CDR2 YSYEKL. The CDR3 covers 15 residues. V was clipped by 3 bases and J by 1 base, with 13 bases between them. CDR3 region: CASSQNRDSSYEQYF. DNA of the CDR3: TGCGCCAGCAGCCAGAACCGGGACTCATCCTACGAGCAGTACTTC.

This clone was picked up one time. This sequence joins TRBV2 and TRBJ1-4; tentatively, D is TRBD1 (5 bases). This CDR3 has 16 amino acids. Trimming pared 7 bases from V and 6 bases from J, leaving 21 bases between. In germline, CDR1 is SNHLY, CDR2 FYNNEI. CDR3 DNA sequence: TGTGCCAGCAACTTAGGCAGGGAATACGGGGATGAAAAACTGTTTTTT. It is translated as CASNLGREYGDEKLFF.

This chain joins TRBV6-5 and TRBJ1-2; TRBD1 agrees at 9 bases. The CDR3 runs 14 residues. Germline lookup yields CDR1 MNHEY and CDR2 SVGAGI. With 6 bases clipped from V and 4 bases from J, the junction kept 6 bases outside the gene matches. The CDR3 nucleotides read TGTGCCAGCAGACCACAGGGGGCGAGCTATGGCTACACCTTC. Protein product: CASRPQGASYGYTF.

This chain's CDR3 is CASSLRGQGTANTEAFF. The CDR3 coding sequence is TGTGCCAGCAGTTTAAGGGGACAGGGGACCGCGAACACTGAAGCTTTCTTT. The V call is TRBV27, the J call TRBJ1-1; 10 bases line up with TRBD1. V shed 2 bases, J shed 1 base, and the junction held 7 bases outside the gene matches. The germline V gene has CDR1 MNHEY and CDR2 SMNVEV (reference sequence). The CDR3 covers 17 residues.

For this clone: Distinct nucleotide sequences in the sample also encode this CDR3. V is TRBV6-5 and J is TRBJ2-6; D call uncertain. Trimming left V 0 bases short and J 4 bases short, with 1 base between. This CDR3 has 13 residues. Germline V gene lookup returns CDR1 MNHEY and CDR2 SVGAGI. CDR3 DNA: TGTGCCAGCAGTTACTCCGGGGCCAACGTCCTGACTTTC. The encoded protein is CASSYSGANVLTF.

V and J are TRBV19 and TRBJ2-3; 10 positions agree with TRBD2. The CDR3 runs to 16 residues. After removal of 4 bases from V and 1 base from J, the junction contained 5 bases not matched to a gene. Germline V gene data show CDR1 as LNHDA and CDR2 as SQIVND (reference sequence). The CDR3 DNA follows: TGTGCCAGTAGTAGCTTAGCGGGGGGCGGCACAGATACGCAGTATTTT. Translated, it gives CASSSLAGGGTDTQYF.

The rearrangement uses TRBV9 and TRBJ1-2, with D hard to call. There are 13 residues in the CDR3. In germline, CDR1 is SGDLS, CDR2 YYNGEE. The ends were cut back, 1 base at V and 4 bases at J, with 8 bases in the middle. In DNA, the CDR3 is TGTGCCAGCAGCGTATTGGGATCCTATGGCTACACCTTC. Translation gives CASSVLGSYGYTF. Full variable domain (outside the CDR3, taken from reference TRBV9 and TRBJ1-2): DSGVTQTPKHLITATGQRVTLRCSPRSGDLSVYWYQQSLDQGLQFLIQYYNGEERAKGNILERFSAQQFPDLHSELNLSSLELGDSALYFCASSVLGSYGYTFGSGTRLTVV.